The 14 T cell receptor beta chains below come from one sample, sequenced in a study of blood T cells in healthy people across ages. A second roughly 7 to 12 cycle PCR used barcoded and J-beta primers. TCRdb ran MiXCR on the 5' RACE reads and lists one entry per CDR3 protein. The sample lists 1.5 million to 2 million distinct CDR3 sequences; 28% were seen once. The sequenced sample consisted of blood. Every receptor here comes from a woman aged 25 to 39 in good health.

The rearrangement joins TRBV20-1 to TRBJ1-2, with no clear D. Germline lookup yields CDR1 DFQATT and CDR2 SNEGSKA (reference sequence). Trimming took off 3 bases at V and 6 bases at J, with 11 bases between the two ends. This CDR3 region has 12 residues. The CDR3 is CSASVGRDGYTF. The CDR3 DNA sequence: TGCAGTGCTAGTGTGGGGAGGGATGGCTACACCTTC.

This clonotype has at least ten counts. The chain recombines TRBV29-1 with TRBJ1-2; no definite D call. The V end lost 4 bases, the J end lost 4 bases, and 10 bases lay between the germline ends. Germline CDR1 SQVTM, CDR2 ANQGSEA. CDR3 size: 12 residues. The CDR3 DNA reads as TGCAGCGTTGTGTCGGCCTCCTATGGCTACACCTTC. Translation: CSVVSASYGYTF. Filled out from reference TRBV29-1 and TRBJ1-2, the complete variable domain reads SAVISQKPSRDICQRGTSLTIQCQVDSQVTMMFWYRQQPGQSLTLIATANQGSEATYESGFVIDKFPISRPNLTFSTLTVSNMSPEDSSIYLCSVVSASYGYTFGSGTRLTVV.

The chain uses TRBV27 and TRBJ2-3; 9 positions match TRBD1. Losses at the gene ends were 6 bases for V and 6 bases for J; bases not matched to a gene: 7. The CDR3 length is 14 residues. Germline V lookup: CDR1 MNHEY, CDR2 SMNVEV (reference sequence). In DNA form, the CDR3 reads TGTGCCAGCAGAGACACAGGGGGCGGTGATACGCAGTATTTT. Protein product: CASRDTGGGDTQYF.

The chain employs TRBV29-1 and TRBJ1-2, with D perhaps matching TRBD1 (6 bases). The CDR3 length is 15 residues. The germline V gene encodes CDR1 SQVTM and CDR2 ANQGSEA. V lost 3 bases, J lost 4 bases, and 18 bases lay in between. The CDR3 DNA is TGCAGCGTTGACCAAGGTCTCCGGACAGTCTATGGCTACACCTTC. Translated: CSVDQGLRTVYGYTF.

This clonotype showed up just a few times. The CDR3 DNA reads as TGCGCCAGCAGCCAAGGAGGCGGAGGGGGGTCGGCGGCGCTTGGAAACATTCAGTACTTC. Its translation: CASSQGGGGGSAALGNIQYF. The chain couples TRBV4-3 to TRBJ2-4; D is possibly TRBD1 or TRBD2 (6 bases each). Trimming removed 1 base at V and 6 bases at J, with 28 bases between. CDR1 LGHNA and CDR2 YSLEER come from the germline V gene. This CDR3 spans 20 amino acids.

This clonotype was seen many times. The chain links TRBV10-3 to TRBJ2-7; 7 bases align to TRBD1. Germline lookup yields CDR1 ENHRY and CDR2 SYGVKD. The V segment lost 3 bases and the J segment 0 bases; nucleotides outside the gene matches: 5. The CDR3 totals 15 residues. This chain's CDR3 is CAISDSRTGSYEQYF. The CDR3 nucleotides are TGTGCCATCAGTGATTCCCGGACAGGCTCCTACGAGCAGTACTTC.

This clonotype was seen a handful of times. The V call is TRBV28, the J call TRBJ2-7; TRBD1 matches at 12 bases. Germline CDR1 and CDR2: MDHEN and SYDVKM. This CDR3 has 17 amino acids. Trimming removed 6 bases from V and 3 bases from J; junction bases left unmatched: 12. CDR3 sequence (DNA): TGTGCCAGCAGACCTCCTGGGACAGGGGGCGCCTTCTACGAGCAGTACTTC. As protein: CASRPPGTGGAFYEQYF.

The gene calls are TRBV7-9 and TRBJ2-7, with 10 positions matching TRBD2. The length of the CDR3 is 13 residues. V shed 10 bases, J shed 2 bases, and the junction held 5 bases outside the gene matches. The germline V gene encodes CDR1 SEHNR and CDR2 FQNEAQ (reference sequence). The CDR3 spells CATGTSAPYEQYF. CDR3 nucleotide sequence: TGTGCCACCGGGACTAGCGCGCCCTACGAGCAGTACTTC. The full variable domain, in which reference TRBV7-9 and TRBJ2-7 provide the parts outside the CDR3, is DTGVSQNPRHKITKRGQNVTFRCDPISEHNRLYWYRQTLGQGPEFLTYFQNEAQLEKSRLLSDRFSAERPKGSFSTLEIQRTEQGDSAMYLCATGTSAPYEQYFGPGTRLTVT.

This chain joins TRBV30 and TRBJ1-2; no definite D call. The CDR3 length is 13 residues. V was pared by 4 bases and J by 8 bases, with 17 bases between. The germline gives CDR1 GTSNPN, CDR2 SVGIG (reference sequence). CDR3 in amino acids: CAWIRRLGKGYTF. Written as DNA, the CDR3 is TGTGCCTGGATTCGCCGGTTGGGTAAAGGCTACACCTTC.

The chain links TRBV28 to TRBJ2-1, with 10 bases identical to TRBD2. The ends lost 6 bases at V and 4 bases at J; junction bases unmatched: 6. Germline V gene lookup returns CDR1 MDHEN and CDR2 SYDVKM. The length of the CDR3 is 15 residues. This CDR3 reads CASSSLLAGYNEQFF. The CDR3 DNA is TGTGCCAGCAGCTCCCTACTAGCGGGATACAATGAGCAGTTCTTC. The entire variable domain, with the rest obtained from reference TRBV28 and TRBJ2-1, is as follows: DVKVTQSSRYLVKRTGEKVFLECVQDMDHENMFWYRQDPGLGLRLIYFSYDVKMKEKGDIPEGYSVSREKKERFSLILESASTNQTSMYLCASSSLLAGYNEQFFGPGTRLTVL.

Details on this clonotype: The junction departs from germline at one end; a sequencing error may be responsible. V gene TRBV5-1 combines with J gene TRBJ2-4; possible D gene TRBD1, 6 bases. The last part of the DNA fits TRBJ2-7 better; the J call may be wrong. The CDR3 covers 14 residues. Germline CDR1 SGHRS, CDR2 YFSETQ. The CDR3 DNA sequence: TGCGCCAACAGCCCGCGTGGGGGCCCCTACGAGCAGTACTTC. Encoded protein: CANSPRGGPYEQYF.

This clonotype appeared a few times. This rearrangement joins TRBV10-3 to TRBJ2-1; 11 bases map to TRBD2. V gave up 5 bases and J gave up 9 bases; unmatched junction bases: 9. This CDR3 is built from 15 residues. Germline CDR1 reads ENHRY; CDR2 reads SYGVKD. This CDR3 is CAISPGTSGEGEQFF. The CDR3 DNA reads as TGTGCCATCAGTCCGGGGACTAGCGGAGAAGGTGAGCAGTTCTTC.

The CDR3 reads CASTPVTEEAGRMYNEQFF. The CDR3 DNA reads TGTGCCAGCACCCCGGTCACGGAAGAGGCCGGTAGAATGTACAATGAGCAGTTCTTC. The chain recombines TRBV11-2 with TRBJ2-1; no clear D gene. Trimming removed 7 bases at V and 4 bases at J, with 29 bases between. The CDR3 sequence is 19 residues long. CDR1 is SGHAT and CDR2 is FQNNGV in the germline V gene.

This clonotype has more than one count but fewer than ten. This chain joins TRBV5-1 and TRBJ2-3; no clear D. V lost 2 bases and J 6 bases, leaving 10 bases between the germline ends. Germline CDR1 and CDR2: SGHRS and YFSETQ. CDR3 length: 13 amino acids. CDR3 loop: CASSLVFGDTQYF. The CDR3 DNA reads TGCGCCAGCAGCTTAGTATTTGGGGATACGCAGTATTTT. Full variable domain (remainder filled in from reference TRBV5-1 and TRBJ2-3): KAGVTQTPRYLIKTRGQQVTLSCSPISGHRSVSWYQQTPGQGLQFLFEYFSETQRNKGNFPGRFSGRQFSNSRSEMNVSTLELGDSALYLCASSLVFGDTQYFGPGTRLTVL.